The clone carrying this TCR beta chain was picked up a small number of times. The antigen is not known. The germline CDR1 and CDR2 sequences are KGHSH and LQKENI. Trimming cost V 4 bases and J 6 bases; bases outside gene matches: 7. The CDR3 is 14 amino acids. This sample was included in a study of cytomegalovirus exposure and HLA in healthy donors. Study outcomes and limitations: The classifier, whose performance was assessed in both the original and validation cohorts, reportedly diagnosed cytomegalovirus status with high specificity and sensitivity. A later analysis found common viral pathogens apparently linked to several of the most significant clusters. A few chains linked to CMV were shown in vitro to be specific for CMV antigens.

The PCR had 60 Vbeta and 13 Jbeta primers. The assay was immunoSEQ multiplex PCR, and TCRdb's table has in-frame clones only and misses some. The sample lists just over 200,000 clones; roughly 70% were seen once. The sequence was collected from a man in his forties in good health and CMV-seropositive. Sequenced material: PBMCs. The V call is TRBV18, the J call TRBJ2-7; 9 nucleotides match TRBD1. The DNA for the CDR3 is TGTGCCAGCTCACAACAGGGGGCATATAGCGAGCAGTACTTC. It specifies CASSQQGAYSEQYF.